This entry lists 28 T cell receptor beta chains sequenced from one sample in a study of cytomegalovirus exposure and HLA in healthy donors (TCRdb year 2017). The library was made by the immunoSEQ multiplex PCR assay. TCRdb carries this immuneACCESS record with in-frame sequences only. Its versions omit some clonotypes, under half of them owing to an unresolved V gene in the studies checked, with the rest unexplained. Here the sample has about 360,000 clones; about nine tenths occur a single time. The ten largest clones capture roughly 0.83% of the sample. Source material: PBMCs. The receptors here all came from a woman younger than 30 in good health and CMV-seronegative.

The J gene is TRBJ2-3, the V gene TRBV5-1, with 7 bases fitting TRBD1. With V trimmed by 1 base and J by 7 bases, 9 bases remained unmatched. Looked up from germline, CDR1 is SGHRS and CDR2 is YFSETQ. This CDR3 has 15 residues. DNA of the CDR3: TGCGCCAGCAGCTTGCTCCAGGGGGACGGCCATACGCAGTATTTT. It codes for CASSLLQGDGHTQYF. Full variable domain (remainder filled in from reference TRBV5-1 and TRBJ2-3): KAGVTQTPRYLIKTRGQQVTLSCSPISGHRSVSWYQQTPGQGLQFLFEYFSETQRNKGNFPGRFSGRQFSNSRSEMNVSTLELGDSALYLCASSLLQGDGHTQYFGPGTRLTVL.

The chain recombines TRBV7-6 with TRBJ2-1; weak D call: TRBD1 (7 bases). Germline CDR1 reads SGHVS; CDR2 reads FNYEAQ. V shed 1 base and J shed 6 bases, with 19 bases lying between them. This CDR3 region has 17 residues. CDR3 in amino acids: CASSLGGDSPMVNEQFF. The CDR3 region has the DNA TGTGCCAGCAGCTTAGGCGGGGACAGCCCCATGGTCAATGAGCAGTTCTTC.

The V and J genes are TRBV7-9 and TRBJ1-2; 10 bases map to TRBD1. After removal of 5 bases from V and 5 bases from J, the junction contained 11 bases not matched to a gene. CDR3 length: 16 residues. Germline CDR1 reads SEHNR; CDR2 reads FQNEAQ (reference sequence). CDR3 loop: CASSGVLGQGDYGYTF. The DNA for the CDR3 is TGTGCCAGCAGCGGGGTTCTTGGACAGGGGGATTATGGCTACACCTTC.

This chain links TRBV10-1 with TRBJ2-1; 13 bases map to TRBD2. The V and J ends lost 5 bases and 9 bases, in that order; junction bases with no gene match: 1. Germline V gives CDR1 WNHNN, CDR2 SYGVQD (reference sequence). The CDR3 has 13 amino acids. The CDR3 DNA reads as TGCGCCAGCAGTCGACTAGCGGGAGGTGAGCAGTTCTTC. It yields the protein CASSRLAGGEQFF.

The CDR3 sequence: CASSLTGTEKETQYF. In nucleotides, the CDR3 is TGCGCCAGCAGCTTGACGGGGACAGAGAAAGAGACCCAGTACTTC. The chain is built from TRBV5-1 and TRBJ2-5; TRBD1 matches at 7 bases. Trimming cost V 1 base and J 3 bases; bases outside gene matches: 6. The CDR3 is 15 residues long. Germline CDR1 SGHRS, CDR2 YFSETQ.

This clone has a handful of counts. DNA for the CDR3: TGTGCCAGCAGACTTCGGCAGGCTGAATACGAGCAGTACTTC. Amino acid sequence: CASRLRQAEYEQYF. The chain links TRBV28 to TRBJ2-7, with D uncertain. The length of the CDR3 is 14 residues. Trimming pared 6 bases from V and 4 bases from J, leaving 16 bases between. The germline CDR1 and CDR2 sequences are MDHEN and SYDVKM.

J is TRBJ2-7 and V is TRBV5-1; D perhaps matches TRBD1 (5 bases). The germline V and J ends were trimmed by 4 bases and 3 bases, with 23 bases remaining between them. Looked up from germline, CDR1 is SGHRS and CDR2 is YFSETQ. This CDR3 has 17 amino acids. CDR3 nucleotides: TGCGCCAGCAGCCCCTTATCTAGGGGAATTGCCCTCTACGAGCAGTACTTC. It is translated as CASSPLSRGIALYEQYF.

This chain joins TRBV29-1 and TRBJ2-1, with a possible D match to TRBD2 (5 bases). Germline loops: CDR1 SQVTM, CDR2 ANQGSEA. V lost 4 bases to trimming and J lost 6 bases, with 13 bases between them. This CDR3 has 13 amino acids. This chain's CDR3 is CSVVPTGSNEQFF. CDR3 in DNA: TGCAGCGTTGTCCCAACTGGGAGCAATGAGCAGTTCTTC.

CDR3: CASSPTSGQSYEQYF. The CDR3 DNA sequence: TGTGCCAGCAGTCCGACTAGCGGGCAATCCTACGAGCAGTACTTC. J is TRBJ2-7 and V is TRBV28; 10 bases line up with TRBD2. The CDR3 loop spans 15 amino acids. Germline CDR1 reads MDHEN; CDR2 reads SYDVKM. The J segment lost 1 base and the V segment lost 5 bases, leaving 5 bases of the junction unmatched.

This clone is a singleton in its sample. V is TRBV6-5 and J is TRBJ2-3; tentative D call: TRBD2 (6 bases). Trimming pared 4 bases from V and 4 bases from J, leaving 15 bases between. The CDR3 sequence is 15 residues long. Germline values: CDR1 MNHEY, CDR2 SVGAGI. The CDR3 loop reads CASSFLRGGPDTQYF. Written as DNA, the CDR3 is TGTGCCAGCAGTTTCTTGCGGGGTGGCCCAGATACGCAGTATTTT.

V and J are TRBV18 and TRBJ1-6; 8 nucleotides line up with TRBD1. The J segment lost 9 bases and the V segment lost 0 bases, leaving 10 bases of the junction unmatched. The CDR3 runs 17 residues. CDR1 is KGHSH, CDR2 LQKENI, per germline. CDR3 coding DNA: TGTGCCAGCTCACCACCCCGGACAGGGAAGTCCGGTTCACCCCTCCACTTT. This sequence encodes CASSPPRTGKSGSPLHF.

The chain carries TRBV29-1 and TRBJ2-2; TRBD2 might be the D (6 bases). Between the trimmed V and J ends, which lost 4 bases and 1 base, there was a span of 10 bases. Germline CDR1 and CDR2: SQVTM and ANQGSEA. The CDR3 has 14 residues. DNA for the CDR3: TGCAGCGTTGTGCTAGCGAGGAACACCGGGGAGCTGTTTTTT. Amino acids: CSVVLARNTGELFF.

The chain uses TRBV30 and TRBJ1-1; D gene unclear. The CDR3 has 15 residues. Germline values: CDR1 GTSNPN, CDR2 SVGIG (reference sequence). The V and J ends lost 4 bases and 6 bases respectively, with 21 bases between them. The DNA for the CDR3 is TGTGCCTGGACGCTGCTGTCAGGATATTCCGCTGAAGCTTTCTTT. Its translation: CAWTLLSGYSAEAFF.

This clone appeared once. The V gene is TRBV7-9, the J gene TRBJ1-4; D remains ambiguous. Germline assignment: CDR1 SEHNR and CDR2 FQNEAQ (reference sequence). V gave up 1 base and J gave up 3 bases, with 9 bases separating them. CDR3 length equals 15 residues. The CDR3 sequence is CASSLGGEANEKLFF. The CDR3 DNA reads TGTGCCAGCAGCTTAGGGGGAGAGGCTAATGAAAAACTGTTTTTT.

The rearrangement uses TRBV5-1 and TRBJ2-7; TRBD2 might be the D (6 bases). Germline loops: CDR1 SGHRS, CDR2 YFSETQ. This CDR3 comprises 16 residues. Trimming removed 1 base at V and 0 bases at J, with 14 bases between. The CDR3 protein is CASSLTGTHFSYEQYF. CDR3 in DNA: TGCGCCAGCAGCTTGACCGGGACTCACTTCTCCTACGAGCAGTACTTC.

The gene calls are TRBV7-9 and TRBJ2-1, with 7 bases matching TRBD2. CDR3 size: 15 residues. Trimming took 7 bases from V and 5 from J; bases not matched to a gene: 11. Germline V CDR1 and CDR2: SEHNR, FQNEAQ (reference sequence). CDR3 loop: CASTPWGGPDNEQFF. CDR3 DNA sequence: TGTGCCAGCACCCCCTGGGGGGGTCCAGACAATGAGCAGTTCTTC.

The genes are TRBV6-1 and TRBJ1-4; 10 bases line up with TRBD1. CDR1 and CDR2 (germline): MNHNS, SASEGT. V was clipped by 6 bases and J by 5 bases; unmatched bases: 3. This CDR3 comprises 14 residues. The CDR3 coding sequence is TGTGCCAGCAGAAGACAGGGGGCGAATGAAAAACTGTTTTTT. It is translated as CASRRQGANEKLFF.

The V call is TRBV18, the J call TRBJ1-2, with 7 bases fitting TRBD1. Looked up from germline, CDR1 is KGHSH and CDR2 is LQKENI. The CDR3 has 14 residues. With 3 bases clipped from V and 4 bases from J, the junction kept 5 bases outside the gene matches. CDR3 sequence reads: CASSPSAGGYGYTF. The DNA of the CDR3 is TGTGCCAGCTCACCGTCCGCAGGGGGCTATGGCTACACCTTC.

The V call is TRBV6-1, the J call TRBJ2-7; D call uncertain. Germline V lookup: CDR1 MNHNS, CDR2 SASEGT. Trimming removed 4 bases from V and 0 bases from J, with 7 bases in between. This CDR3 has 13 amino acids. CDR3 region: CASSASGSYEQYF. In DNA, the CDR3 is TGTGCCAGCAGTGCATCCGGCTCCTACGAGCAGTACTTC.

The CDR3 reads CASSRTGGQGNIQYF. The CDR3 DNA is TGTGCCAGCAGCAGAACAGGGGGCCAGGGGAACATTCAGTACTTC. The V call is TRBV7-9, the J call TRBJ2-4; 9 bases fit TRBD1. The CDR3 covers 15 residues. V lost 5 bases and J lost 7; bases outside the gene matches: 9. Germline CDR1 SEHNR, CDR2 FQNEAQ (reference sequence).

The gene calls are TRBV7-8 and TRBJ1-5; D is uncertain. The germline V gene encodes CDR1 SGHVS and CDR2 FQNEAQ. V lost 3 bases and J 0 bases, leaving 15 bases between the germline ends. The CDR3 sequence is 17 residues long. For the CDR3, the DNA is TGTGCCAGCAGCTTCAAGGTCGGGAGGGATAGCAATCAGCCCCAGCATTTT. It translates to CASSFKVGRDSNQPQHF.

The chain recombines TRBV6-5 with TRBJ2-1, with 7 bases that match TRBD1. Germline V CDR1 and CDR2: MNHEY, SVGAGI. V trimming: 7 bases; J trimming: 5 bases; junction bases outside the gene matches: 5. The CDR3 totals 13 residues. CDR3 sequence: CASKTGQDNEQFF. The CDR3 nucleotides read TGTGCCAGCAAGACAGGACAGGACAATGAGCAGTTCTTC.

The rearrangement uses TRBV9 and TRBJ2-1; the match to TRBD2 covers 9 bases. The CDR3 sequence is 16 residues long. Per the germline V gene, CDR1 is SGDLS and CDR2 is YYNGEE. The J segment lost 0 bases and the V segment lost 4 bases, leaving 5 bases of the junction unmatched. As DNA, the CDR3 is TGTGCCAGCAGCCCTCGGACTAGCGCCTCCTACAATGAGCAGTTCTTC. Amino acid sequence: CASSPRTSASYNEQFF.

V gene TRBV28 combines with J gene TRBJ1-1; 7 bases map to TRBD1. J gave up 5 bases and V 6 bases, and 9 bases lay outside the gene matches. Germline lookup yields CDR1 MDHEN and CDR2 SYDVKM. The CDR3 is 14 amino acids. The CDR3 DNA reads as TGTGCCAGCAGACGCTCTGGACAGGCGACTGAAGCTTTCTTT. This encodes CASRRSGQATEAFF.

The chain links TRBV5-4 to TRBJ2-2, with 8 bases aligning to TRBD2. The germline gives CDR1 SGHNT, CDR2 YYREEE (reference sequence). V was clipped by 5 bases and J by 5 bases; unmatched bases: 8. The CDR3 is 15 residues long. The CDR3 DNA is TGTGCCAGCAGTTTCCCGGGAGGGTCGACCGGGGAGCTGTTTTTT. It encodes CASSFPGGSTGELFF.

This rearrangement joins TRBV4-1 to TRBJ1-5, with a tentative D call TRBD1 (5 bases). V lost 4 bases and J lost 4, with 14 bases in between. Per the germline V gene, CDR1 is MGHRA and CDR2 is YSYEKL. The CDR3 totals 15 residues. The CDR3 region has the DNA TGCGCCAGCAGCCGCCGGACAATTACGAATCAGCCCCAGCATTTT. Amino acid sequence: CASSRRTITNQPQHF.

The table lists this clone with a count of one. The gene calls are TRBV28 and TRBJ1-4, with D maybe TRBD1 (6 bases). The CDR3 is made up of 17 amino acids. Trimming removed 1 base at V and 7 bases at J, with 19 bases between. The germline V gene encodes CDR1 MDHEN and CDR2 SYDVKM. Here the CDR3 reads CASSLLGGEGESEKLFF. In nucleotides, the CDR3 is TGTGCCAGCAGTTTATTGGGCGGGGAGGGGGAAAGTGAAAAACTGTTTTTT.

The J gene is TRBJ2-6, the V gene TRBV15; 10 positions match TRBD1. Germline V gives CDR1 LNHNV, CDR2 YYDKDF (reference sequence). Germline trimming cut 6 bases from V and 0 bases from J; bases unmatched to any gene: 8. The length of the CDR3 is 18 residues. The CDR3 reads CATRGDRGYDSGANVLTF. The CDR3 region has the DNA TGTGCCACCAGGGGGGACAGGGGCTATGACTCTGGGGCCAACGTCCTGACTTTC.